The 29 T cell receptor beta chains presented below share a single source sample, sequenced in a study of tumor-infiltrating lymphocytes in primary liver carcinoma. The investigators made TCR beta cDNA from approximately 510 ng total RNA, using a constant-region primer. Three rounds of nested multiplex PCR with slightly modified ARM-PCR produced TCR beta libraries. The first two PCR rounds used TRBV1-TRBV30 primers with a Cbeta primer, roughly 10 cycles each. TCRdb reprocessed the multiplex PCR reads via MiXCR and lists one record per CDR3 protein. Of about 54,000 distinct CDR3 sequences in the sample, 70% to 80% were seen once. Unsorted bulk tissue, roughly 20-34 mg of it, served as the source for co-extraction of RNA and DNA. Sequenced sample: liver tumor tissue from sampling region 2. As to subset: tumor region T2, inferior pole. The receptors come from a man between 40 and 49 years old with primary liver carcinoma and hepatitis B virus infection.

J is TRBJ2-7 and V is TRBV6-5; no definite D call. This CDR3 has 14 amino acids. The germline CDR1 and CDR2 sequences are MNHEY and SVGAGI. Trimming left V 0 bases short and J 1 base short, with 7 bases between. CDR3 sequence (DNA): TGTGCCAGCAGTTACTCGGCGTTATCCTACGAGCAGTACTTC. This encodes CASSYSALSYEQYF.

Note on this clonotype: Its ends do not fully match the called genes, so a read error is possible. The chain recombines TRBV11-2 with TRBJ2-7; D gene unclear. Germline lookup yields CDR1 SGHAT and CDR2 FQNNGV. This CDR3 region has 14 residues. The CDR3 DNA follows: TGTGCCAACAGCTTAACCGACGGAGCCTACAAGCAGTATTTC. Residues: CANSLTDGAYKQYF. The full variable domain, completed using reference TRBV11-2 and TRBJ2-7, is EAGVAQSPRYKIIEKRQSVAFWCNPISGHATLYWYQQILGQGPKLLIQFQNNGVVDDSQLPKDRFSAERLKGVDSTLKIQPAKLEDSAVYLCANSLTDGAYKQYFGPGTRLTVT.

This clonotype was seen only a few times. The junction differs from germline at one of its ends, possibly a read error. The gene calls are TRBV18 and TRBJ2-7, with unresolved D. The CDR3 has 14 residues. Germline assignment: CDR1 KGHSH and CDR2 LQKENI. This CDR3 reads CTSSRQESSYEQYF. Written as DNA, the CDR3 is TGTACCAGCTCACGGCAGGAATCTTCCTACGAGCAGTACTTC.

The V and J genes are TRBV11-1 and TRBJ2-1; 8 bases match TRBD2. This CDR3 has 14 amino acids. Germline lookup yields CDR1 SGHAT and CDR2 FQDESV (reference sequence). V lost 5 bases to trimming and J lost 9 bases; unmatched junction nucleotides: 9. CDR3 nucleotide sequence: TGTGCCAGCAGCCTGGGACTAGTCATGGGTGAGCAGTTCTTC. This codes for CASSLGLVMGEQFF.

In the case of this clonotype: The conserved phenylalanine or tryptophan normally closing the CDR3 is absent here, so this likely arose from a read error. The chain uses TRBV5-6 and TRBJ1-1, with a weak D call TRBD1 (5 bases). The CDR3 spans 14 residues. V dropped 2 bases and J dropped 8 bases, with 16 bases sitting between them. From germline, CDR1 is SGHDT and CDR2 YYEEEE. CDR3 residues: CASSLLVGGYEAFL. The CDR3 nucleotides are TGTGCCAGCAGCTTACTCGTGGGGGGTTACGAAGCTTTCCTT.

Notes on this clonotype: The CDR3 does not end in the conserved phenylalanine or tryptophan, so this is likely a read error. It is unclear where the CDR3 begins or ends on the DNA, so no DNA is shown, and the CDR3 is as TCRdb lists it. The V gene is TRBV6-6, the J gene TRBJ2-5; the tabulated D call, TRBD1, remains unverified against the DNA. The CDR3 is 16 residues long, ends included. Per germline, CDR1 MNHNY and CDR2 SVGAGI (reference sequence). The CDR3 loop reads CASSYLDGRVSETQYL.

Comments on this clonotype: A single base separates this from a much larger clone, so it may be a read error. V and J are TRBV28 and TRBJ1-5; TRBD1 matches 7 bases. Germline assignment: CDR1 MDHEN and CDR2 SYDVKM. The CDR3 sequence is 15 residues long. Here the CDR3 DNA reads TGTGCCAGCAGTGCCCAGGGGGGCAGCAATCAGCCCCAGAATTTT. It codes for CASSAQGGSNQPQNF. Based on the CDR3 plus reference TRBV28 and TRBJ1-5, the full variable domain is DVKVTQSSRYLVKRTGEKVFLECVQDMDHENMFWYRQDPGLGLRLIYFSYDVKMKEKGDIPEGYSVSREKKERFSLILESASTNQTSMYLCASSAQGGSNQPQNFGDGTRLSIL.

This clonotype was counted a few times. The genes are TRBV20-1 and TRBJ1-5; 7 nucleotides agree with TRBD1. This CDR3 comprises 12 residues. Germline loops: CDR1 DFQATT, CDR2 SNEGSKA (reference sequence). The J segment lost 2 bases and the V segment lost 6 bases, leaving 1 base of the junction unmatched. CDR3 protein: CSATGGNQPQHF. The CDR3, as DNA: TGCAGTGCCACAGGGGGCAATCAGCCCCAGCATTTT.

Details on this clonotype: The missing conserved phenylalanine or tryptophan at the end of this CDR3 makes a read error likely. CDR3 nucleotides: TGTGCCATCAGTGAGTGGGCAGGACAAGAGTACGAGCAGTACCTC. Protein product: CAISEWAGQEYEQYL. The chain recombines TRBV10-3 with TRBJ2-7, with D perhaps TRBD1 (5 bases). V was clipped by 1 base and J by 4 bases, with 14 bases between them. This CDR3 contains 15 residues. CDR1 is ENHRY and CDR2 is SYGVKD in the germline V gene.

This clonotype showed up many times. The chain employs TRBV30 and TRBJ2-3, with 8 nucleotides matching TRBD2. This CDR3 comprises 16 residues. V dropped 2 bases and J dropped 2; count of bases not matched to a gene: 9. The germline V gene has CDR1 GTSNPN and CDR2 SVGIG (reference sequence). CDR3 nucleotides: TGTGCCTGGAGTCCTTGGACTAGCTTTTACACAGATACGCAGTATTTT. This translates into CAWSPWTSFYTDTQYF.

The chain is built from TRBV11-2 and TRBJ2-7; D not resolved. Germline assignment: CDR1 SGHAT and CDR2 FQNNGV. The CDR3 loop spans 14 amino acids. CDR3 in amino acids: CASSLTDTAYEQYV. The CDR3, as DNA: TGTGCCAGCAGCTTAACTGACACTGCCTATGAGCAGTATGTC.

This clonotype occurred many times. The rearrangement links TRBV4-1 to TRBJ1-2; D uncertain. Germline CDR1 and CDR2: MGHRA and YSYEKL. Trimming took off 4 bases at V and 0 bases at J, with 12 bases between the two ends. The CDR3 extends over 15 amino acids. CDR3 loop: CASSPEESANYGYTF. In DNA, the CDR3 is TGCGCCAGCAGCCCCGAAGAGTCAGCTAACTATGGCTACACCTTC.

This chain joins TRBV30 and TRBJ2-3; the D gene could be TRBD1 or TRBD2 (5 bases each). The ends were cut back, 4 bases at V and 4 bases at J, with 30 bases in the middle. Per germline, CDR1 GTSNPN and CDR2 SVGIG (reference sequence). The CDR3 is made up of 19 amino acids. The chain's CDR3 is CAWTGDPVNNLLRADTQYF. The CDR3 bases are TGTGCCTGGACCGGGGACCCAGTGAACAATCTCTTAAGGGCAGATACGCAGTATTTT. Based on the CDR3 plus reference TRBV30 and TRBJ2-3, the full variable domain is SQTIHQWPATLVQPVGSPLSLECTVEGTSNPNLYWYRQAAGRGLQLLFYSVGIGQISSEVPQNLSASRPQDRQFILSSKKLLLSDSGFYLCAWTGDPVNNLLRADTQYFGPGTRLTVL.

Concerning this clonotype itself: One end of the junction is discordant with germline, which a read error may explain. The CDR3 DNA is TGTGCCAGCAGCCAAGAATCCGGGACTAGCGTCTACAATGAGCTGTTCTTC. Protein: CASSQESGTSVYNELFF. The chain uses TRBV4-2 and TRBJ2-1; 10 bases are shared with TRBD2. The germline gives CDR1 LGHNA, CDR2 YNFKEQ. This CDR3 region has 17 residues.

In this sample, this clonotype turned up once. Lacking the conserved final phenylalanine or tryptophan, this CDR3 likely reflects a read error. This chain uses TRBV6-2 or TRBV6-3 with TRBJ2-2, with 8 bases matching TRBD2. Trimming at V came to 5 bases and at J to 6 bases, leaving 8 bases not matched to a gene. Germline-derived CDR1 and CDR2 are MNHEY and SVGEGT. The CDR3 runs to 15 residues. The CDR3 DNA is TGTGCCAGCAGTCAACCGGGACTAGGATCCGGGGAGCTGTTTCTT. Protein: CASSQPGLGSGELFL.

Many counts were recorded for this clonotype. The CDR3 nucleotides are TGTGCCAGTATCCAGGGCTACACTGAAGCTTTCTTT. Translated, it gives CASIQGYTEAFF. This chain links TRBV19 with TRBJ1-1, with D perhaps TRBD1 (5 bases). This CDR3 has 12 amino acids. Per the germline V gene, CDR1 is LNHDA and CDR2 is SQIVND (reference sequence). V was clipped by 7 bases and J by 3 bases, with 9 bases between them. The full variable domain, rest sourced from reference TRBV19 and TRBJ1-1, is DGGITQSPKYLFRKEGQNVTLSCEQNLNHDAMYWYRQDPGQGLRLIYYSQIVNDFQKGDIAEGYSVSREKKESFPLTVTSAQKNPTAFYLCASIQGYTEAFFGQGTRLTVV.

The rearrangement links TRBV29-1 to TRBJ2-5; 8 bases map to TRBD1. The length of the CDR3 is 14 residues. V gave up 6 bases and J gave up 5 bases; unmatched junction bases: 11. Germline CDR1 SQVTM, CDR2 ANQGSEA. The CDR3 loop is CSVQGTGGNETQYF. Here the CDR3 DNA reads TGCAGCGTCCAGGGCACAGGGGGAAATGAGACCCAGTACTTC.

Turning to this clonotype: Without the conserved terminal phenylalanine or tryptophan, this CDR3 likely stems from a read error. The chain is built from TRBV29-1 and TRBJ1-1; D is undetermined. CDR3 size: 12 residues. V lost 4 bases and J 4 bases, leaving 10 bases between the germline ends. CDR1 is SQVTM and CDR2 is ANQGSEA in the germline V gene. The CDR3 coding sequence is TGCAGCGTTGTGGAAGCGACCACTGAAGCTTTCTTG. It encodes CSVVEATTEAFL.

This clonotype was picked up many times. This sequence joins TRBV12-3 or TRBV12-4 and TRBJ1-5, with D unresolved. This CDR3 spans 16 amino acids. Trimming removed 1 base at V and 4 bases at J, with 14 bases between. In DNA, the CDR3 is TGTGCCAGCAGTTTAGGTGCTGGGAAGGGTAATCAGCCCCAGCATTTT. Its translation is CASSLGAGKGNQPQHF.

Remarks on this clonotype: Since no conserved phenylalanine or tryptophan closes the CDR3, a read error is the likely cause. V is TRBV2 and J is TRBJ1-1; 9 bases fit TRBD1. The ends lost 7 bases at V and 5 bases at J; junction bases unmatched: 5. The CDR3 has 13 amino acids. The germline gives CDR1 SNHLY, CDR2 FYNNEI. CDR3 bases: TGTGCCAGCATAGGGGACAGGGTTACTGAAGCTTTCCTT. Amino acid sequence: CASIGDRVTEAFL.

J is TRBJ2-3 and V is TRBV6-1; 8 bases fit TRBD2. This CDR3 region has 16 residues. Trimming took 0 bases from V and 12 from J; bases not matched to a gene: 14. Per the germline V gene, CDR1 is MNHNS and CDR2 is SASEGT. The CDR3, as DNA: TGTGCCAGCAGTGAAGCTCCCAGCGGGAGCACAGGTACTCAGTATTTT. Translating it yields CASSEAPSGSTGTQYF.

A remark on this clonotype: The conserved phenylalanine or tryptophan normally closing the CDR3 is absent here, so this likely arose from a read error. The rearrangement uses TRBV29-1 and TRBJ1-1; a weak D match, TRBD1 (6 bases). This CDR3 spans 10 amino acids. The germline V gene encodes CDR1 SQVTM and CDR2 ANQGSEA. The CDR3 protein is CSEGGTEAFL. In DNA, the CDR3 is TGCAGCGAGGGGGGAACTGAGGCTTTCCTT.

The chain joins TRBV28 to TRBJ1-5; tentative D call: TRBD1 (5 bases). Germline CDR1 reads MDHEN; CDR2 reads SYDVKM. This CDR3 contains 12 residues. CDR3 amino acids: CACSSSGTLQHF. The CDR3 bases are TGTGCTTGCAGTTCCTCCGGGACCCTCCAGCATTTT.

As for this clonotype: One end of the junction varies from germline; a read error may be responsible. This chain uses TRBV14 with TRBJ2-5; no clear D. Germline V gene sequence: CDR1 SGHDN, CDR2 FVKESK. The CDR3 contains 17 residues. CDR3 sequence (DNA): TGTGCCAGCAGCCATGACCACGCCCCGGAGCTCCAAGAGAACCAGTACTTC. Residues: CASSHDHAPELQENQYF.

This clonotype was recorded at least ten times. This chain connects TRBV10-2 to TRBJ2-5, with 8 nucleotides matching TRBD1. This CDR3 is built from 15 residues. V trimming: 0 bases; J trimming: 4 bases; junction bases outside the gene matches: 4. From germline, CDR1 is WSHSY and CDR2 SAAADI. CDR3 residues: CASSESDRGGETQYF. CDR3 nucleotides: TGCGCCAGCAGTGAGTCAGACAGGGGAGGAGAGACCCAGTACTTC.

Concerning this clonotype itself: This clone may be a read error of a much larger clone one base away. This chain links TRBV27 with TRBJ2-1, with D tentatively TRBD2 (5 bases). This CDR3 has 15 residues. V gave up 3 bases and J gave up 6 bases, with 15 bases separating them. Germline CDR1 is MNHEY and CDR2 is SMNVEV (reference sequence). The CDR3 DNA is TGTGCCAGCAGTTTGGGGTATAGCGAATGCAATGAGCAGTTCTTC. Amino acids: CASSLGYSECNEQFF.

To note about this clonotype: A read error is likely, as this CDR3 ends without the conserved phenylalanine or tryptophan. The V gene is TRBV6-1, the J gene TRBJ2-7; no reliable D call. CDR1 MNHNS and CDR2 SASEGT come from the germline V gene. The V and J ends lost 2 bases and 4 bases respectively, with 9 bases between them. The CDR3 runs to 13 residues. Written as DNA, the CDR3 is TGTGCCAGCAGTGAATGGGTTTTTTACGAGCAGTACTAT. The encoded protein is CASSEWVFYEQYY.

This clonotype has just a few counts. A junction end diverges from the germline sequence, so it may reflect a read error. The chain has TRBV11-2 and TRBJ2-5; D unclear. CDR1 SGHAT and CDR2 FQNNGV come from the germline V gene. This CDR3 is built from 13 residues. CDR3 residues: CASSSDFLETQYF. For the CDR3, the DNA is TGTGCTAGCAGCTCAGATTTTCTAGAGACCCAGTACTTC.

Note on this clonotype: An end of the junction differs from the germline gene, which may be a read error. The chain employs TRBV7-8 and TRBJ2-7; D may be TRBD1 (5 bases). This CDR3 has 14 residues. Per the germline V gene, CDR1 is SGHVS and CDR2 is FQNEAQ. CDR3 bases: TGTGCCAGCAACTTAGTGATAGGGGCCTACGGGCAGTATTTC. Amino acids: CASNLVIGAYGQYF. Full variable domain (outside the CDR3, taken from reference TRBV7-8 and TRBJ2-7): GAGVSQSPRYKVAKRGQDVALRCDPISGHVSLFWYQQALGQGPEFLTYFQNEAQLDKSGLPSDRFFAERPEGSVSTLKIQRTQQEDSAVYLCASNLVIGAYGQYFGPGTRLTVT.